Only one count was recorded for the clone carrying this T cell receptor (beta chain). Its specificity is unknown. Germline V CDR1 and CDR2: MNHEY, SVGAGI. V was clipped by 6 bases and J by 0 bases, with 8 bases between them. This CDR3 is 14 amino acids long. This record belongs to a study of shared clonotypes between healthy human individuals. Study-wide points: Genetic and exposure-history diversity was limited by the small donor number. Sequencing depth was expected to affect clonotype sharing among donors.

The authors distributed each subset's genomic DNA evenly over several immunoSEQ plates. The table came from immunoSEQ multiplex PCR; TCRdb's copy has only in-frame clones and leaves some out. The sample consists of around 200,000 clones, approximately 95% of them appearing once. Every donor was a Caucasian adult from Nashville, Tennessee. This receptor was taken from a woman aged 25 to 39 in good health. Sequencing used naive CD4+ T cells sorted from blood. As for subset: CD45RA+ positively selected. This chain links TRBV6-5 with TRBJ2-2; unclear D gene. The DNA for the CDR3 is TGTGCCAGCAGCAAGACAACGAACACCGGGGAGCTGTTTTTT. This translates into CASSKTTNTGELFF.